Following are 18 T cell receptor beta chains from one sample sequenced in a study of blood T cell repertoires in COVID-19. Sequenced by immunoSEQ multiplex PCR; TCRdb stores in-frame clones only, minus some. The sample comprises around 300,000 clones, nearly 90% of which are singletons, and roughly 1.5% rests with the top ten. Specimen: PBMCs or T cells enriched from blood (not recorded which). These receptors all stem from a young woman with acute COVID-19.

Regarding this clone: At one end, the junction sequence differs from germline, possibly due to a read error. This chain connects TRBV7-7 to TRBJ2-1, with TRBD2 matching 12 bases. Per germline, CDR1 SSHAT and CDR2 FNYEAQ (reference sequence). The CDR3 is 15 residues long. The CDR3 here is CASSSRLAGDNEQFF. DNA for the CDR3: TGTGCTAGCAGCTCCCGACTAGCGGGGGACAATGAGCAGTTCTTC.

This sequence joins TRBV27 and TRBJ2-3; 8 bases match TRBD2. Germline trimming cut 7 bases from V and 1 base from J; bases unmatched to any gene: 7. The germline V gene has CDR1 MNHEY and CDR2 SMNVEV (reference sequence). The CDR3 contains 15 residues. CDR3 in amino acids: CASIGLAGGTDTQYF. CDR3 DNA sequence: TGTGCCAGCATAGGACTAGCAGGGGGCACAGATACGCAGTATTTT.

CDR3 sequence (DNA): TGTGCCAGCGCTACAGGGGGCTTGCCCTACGAGCAGTACTTC. It yields the protein CASATGGLPYEQYF. The gene calls are TRBV18 and TRBJ2-7, with 9 bases lining up with TRBD1. The CDR3 is made up of 14 amino acids. V dropped 8 bases and J dropped 2; count of bases not matched to a gene: 7. CDR1 KGHSH and CDR2 LQKENI come from the germline V gene. The entire variable domain, with the rest obtained from reference TRBV18 and TRBJ2-7, is as follows: NAGVMQNPRHLVRRRGQEARLRCSPMKGHSHVYWYRQLPEEGLKFMVYLQKENIIDESGMPKERFSAEFPKEGPSILRIQQVVRGDSAAYFCASATGGLPYEQYFGPGTRLTVT.

V is TRBV5-4 and J is TRBJ2-7, with TRBD2 identical over 7 bases. There are 16 residues in the CDR3. Germline V gives CDR1 SGHNT, CDR2 YYREEE (reference sequence). The V and J ends lost 0 bases and 4 bases, in that order; junction bases with no gene match: 10. CDR3 sequence reads: CASSLEMGGSGYEQYF. CDR3 sequence (DNA): TGTGCCAGCAGCTTGGAGATGGGAGGTAGCGGGTACGAGCAGTACTTC.

The rearrangement joins TRBV5-4 to TRBJ1-2, with D perhaps TRBD1 (6 bases). Trimming pared 5 bases from V and 0 bases from J, leaving 14 bases between. CDR3 length: 15 amino acids. Germline-derived CDR1 and CDR2 are SGHNT and YYREEE (reference sequence). The CDR3 loop reads CASSQSGQTNYGYTF. The CDR3, as DNA: TGTGCCAGCAGTCAGAGTGGACAGACTAACTATGGCTACACCTTC.

This CDR3 is CSAPQRGTTDTQYF. In DNA form, the CDR3 reads TGCAGCGCCCCTCAACGGGGGACGACAGATACGCAGTATTTT. The chain employs TRBV29-1 and TRBJ2-3, with D maybe TRBD2 (6 bases). The CDR3 sequence is 14 residues long. Germline values: CDR1 SQVTM, CDR2 ANQGSEA. Trimming removed 7 bases at V and 3 bases at J, with 17 bases between.

This chain uses TRBV7-9 with TRBJ2-3, with a possible D match to TRBD2 (6 bases). From germline, CDR1 is SEHNR and CDR2 FQNEAQ (reference sequence). V dropped 1 base and J dropped 3 bases, with 11 bases sitting between them. CDR3 length: 15 amino acids. The CDR3 loop reads CASSLVGGGTDTQYF. The CDR3 DNA sequence: TGTGCCAGCAGCTTAGTCGGAGGAGGGACAGATACGCAGTATTTT.

This sequence joins TRBV3-1 (or the pseudogene TRBV3-2) and TRBJ2-5; TRBD1 might be the D (6 bases). With 4 bases removed from V and 2 bases from J, the gap between germline ends came to 11 bases. This CDR3 region has 14 residues. Germline values: CDR1 LGHDT, CDR2 YNNKEL (reference sequence). This CDR3 reads CASSPWTEQETQYF. Written as DNA, the CDR3 is TGTGCCAGCAGCCCATGGACAGAACAAGAGACCCAGTACTTC.

The V gene is TRBV29-1, the J gene TRBJ1-4, with 8 positions matching TRBD1. The J segment lost 8 bases and the V segment lost 6 bases, leaving 11 bases of the junction unmatched. CDR1 and CDR2 (germline): SQVTM, ANQGSEA. This CDR3 comprises 14 residues. CDR3 nucleotides: TGCAGCGTGATCGGGACAGGCCTTGACGAAAAACTGTTTTTT. Translating it yields CSVIGTGLDEKLFF.

V gene TRBV7-7 combines with J gene TRBJ2-5; D is possibly TRBD1 (6 bases). From germline, CDR1 is SSHAT and CDR2 FNYEAQ (reference sequence). The CDR3 totals 13 residues. V dropped 5 bases and J dropped 0 bases, with 7 bases sitting between them. The CDR3 reads CASSTGYQETQYF. The CDR3 nucleotides are TGTGCCAGCAGCACAGGGTACCAAGAGACCCAGTACTTC.

The count of this clone is one. The gene calls are TRBV11-2 and TRBJ2-1; 10 bases agree with TRBD2. V trimming: 5 bases; J trimming: 2 bases; junction bases outside the gene matches: 9. This CDR3 is built from 17 residues. CDR1 is SGHAT and CDR2 is FQNNGV in the germline V gene. CDR3 sequence (DNA): TGTGCCAGCAGCGGCCCCAAGCGGGAGGGCACCTACAATGAGCAGTTCTTC. This sequence encodes CASSGPKREGTYNEQFF.

V usage is TRBV29-1 and J usage is TRBJ2-7; 8 bases line up with TRBD2. This CDR3 is built from 13 residues. V lost 6 bases, J lost 3 bases, and 7 bases stayed unmatched. Germline CDR1 reads SQVTM; CDR2 reads ANQGSEA. The CDR3 sequence is CSVLGLENYEQYF. The CDR3 DNA reads as TGCAGCGTCTTGGGACTAGAAAACTACGAGCAGTACTTC.

The chain carries TRBV10-2 and TRBJ2-1, with 8 positions matching TRBD1. The V gene's germline CDR1 is WSHSY and CDR2 SAAADI. The length of the CDR3 is 15 residues. Trimming cost V 6 bases and J 6 bases; bases outside gene matches: 10. In DNA form, the CDR3 reads TGCGCCAGCAGCGTTGGACAGGGAGATGGCAATGAGCAGTTCTTC. Protein: CASSVGQGDGNEQFF.

V gene TRBV18 combines with J gene TRBJ1-4; D is undetermined. Germline V gene data show CDR1 as KGHSH and CDR2 as LQKENI. There are 16 residues in the CDR3. V was trimmed by 2 bases and J by 0 bases, leaving 10 bases between them. CDR3 protein: CASSPAGLATNEKLFF. The CDR3 bases are TGTGCCAGCTCACCAGCCGGACTCGCAACTAATGAAAAACTGTTTTTT.

The chain has TRBV18 and TRBJ2-7; 7 bases align to TRBD2. The germline gives CDR1 KGHSH, CDR2 LQKENI. The CDR3 totals 14 residues. V lost 4 bases to trimming and J lost 3 bases; unmatched junction nucleotides: 6. The CDR3 DNA sequence: TGTGCCAGCTCACGGGAGGGCGGATACTACGAGCAGTACTTC. Translated, it gives CASSREGGYYEQYF.

J is TRBJ2-7 and V is TRBV30; 11 bases map to TRBD1. CDR3 size: 14 residues. The germline V gene has CDR1 GTSNPN and CDR2 SVGIG (reference sequence). V lost 3 bases to trimming and J lost 2 bases; unmatched junction nucleotides: 3. In DNA, the CDR3 is TGTGCCTGGAGCCCGGGACAGGGGGCCTACGAGCAGTACTTC. As protein: CAWSPGQGAYEQYF.

This CDR3 reads CASSPGLAGPTAGYF. The CDR3 coding sequence is TGTGCCAGCAGCCCGGGACTAGCGGGACCTACCGCTGGGTACTTC. The J gene is TRBJ2-7, the V gene TRBV4-2, with TRBD2 identical over 13 bases. Germline assignment: CDR1 LGHNA and CDR2 YNFKEQ. The CDR3 sequence is 15 residues long. The V and J ends lost 4 bases and 12 bases, in that order; junction bases with no gene match: 12.

This sequence joins TRBV11-2 and TRBJ2-1; the match to TRBD1 covers 7 bases. Looked up from germline, CDR1 is SGHAT and CDR2 is FQNNGV. V trimming: 2 bases; J trimming: 3 bases; junction bases outside the gene matches: 1. There are 14 residues in the CDR3. The CDR3 DNA sequence: TGTGCCAGCAGCTTACGGGACAGCTACAATGAGCAGTTCTTC. This gives the protein CASSLRDSYNEQFF.